These T cell receptor beta chains were read from a single sample in a study of T cell repertoires in cytomegalovirus infection. Using its own MiXCR run on the reads, TCRdb lists one record per CDR3 protein. The data hold approximately 400,000 distinct CDR3 sequences, with around 32% observed a single time. The sequencing sample was made of PBMCs. These receptors were obtained from a human donor in good health (CMV status not recorded). Some clones in this sample may be carry-over from other donors' samples. Both conserved end residues are trimmed from each CDR3. Part of the rows lack a size; the others show once, few, many or a class for expanded clones.

ASSPGQGLRKTGELF | NA | TRBV5-6
ASSERAAYYEQY | few | TRBV6-1
ASSFQGAWYGYT | few | TRBV12-3/TRBV12-4
ASSLAFLAGGPDGSEQL | NA | TRBV12-3/TRBV12-4
ASSFSGGRTDTQY | few | TRBV14
SANSGGTDTQY | NA | TRBV20-1
ASSPGLGVTKRDEQY | few | TRBV4-2
SARTRLWTGGLGQPQH | NA | TRBV20-1
ASSPSGGSTDTQY | many | TRBV7-2
ASSLMPGPNTEAF | NA | TRBV6-1
ASGDGGELF | NA | TRBV6-2/TRBV6-3
AVRGTEAF | NA | TRBV2
ASSLAWDNDGYT | few | TRBV7-8
ASSFYLGNTEAF | NA | TRBV12-3/TRBV12-4
ASSRGDSPLH | NA | TRBV10-2
SARTENTEAF | NA | TRBV20-1
ASSDPNRAGELF | few | TRBV6-4
ASSQGSGYGDAGNTIY | few | TRBV4-1
ASSSTGLNTEAF | many | TRBV12-3/TRBV12-4
ASSSGLAYEQY | NA | TRBV7-6